The 6 T cell receptor beta chains listed next were all sequenced from one sample in a study of cytomegalovirus exposure and HLA in healthy donors. Profiled with immunoSEQ multiplex PCR; TCRdb holds only in-frame clones, not every one. The sample has approximately 70,000 clones, just under 95% seen once. The sequenced material came from PBMCs. The receptors were sampled from a woman aged 18-35 years in good health and CMV-seropositive.

The J gene is TRBJ2-1, the V gene TRBV2; no firm D call. Germline CDR1 and CDR2: SNHLY and FYNNEI. The CDR3 consists of 16 residues. The germline V and J ends were trimmed by 1 base and 4 bases, with 14 bases remaining between them. CDR3 nucleotides: TGTGCCAGCAGTGAAGGGTCTCGGTCGACTTACAATGAGCAGTTCTTC. Protein sequence: CASSEGSRSTYNEQFF.

The rearrangement uses TRBV7-9 and TRBJ2-2, with TRBD2 matching 13 bases. The CDR3 spans 17 residues. Germline V gives CDR1 SEHNR, CDR2 FQNEAQ (reference sequence). The V segment lost 8 bases and the J segment 5 bases; nucleotides outside the gene matches: 11. The CDR3 bases are TGTGCCAGCCTCGGACTAGCGGGGGAGCAGGGGACCGGGGAGCTGTTTTTT. Protein: CASLGLAGEQGTGELFF.

The V and J genes are TRBV5-6 and TRBJ2-2; D unclear. This CDR3 region has 17 residues. V shed 2 bases and J shed 0 bases, with 14 bases lying between them. Germline V gene sequence: CDR1 SGHDT, CDR2 YYEEEE. The CDR3 spells CASSFLPRVPNTGELFF. The CDR3 region has the DNA TGTGCCAGCAGCTTTCTCCCCCGGGTACCGAACACCGGGGAGCTGTTTTTT.

A word on this clone: At one boundary the junction diverges from the germline segment, which might be a read error. The chain carries TRBV4-1 and TRBJ2-7, with 7 nucleotides matching TRBD1. The CDR3 extends over 18 amino acids. Germline values: CDR1 MGHRA, CDR2 YSYEKL. DNA of the CDR3: TGCACCAGCAGCCAAGCATTGACGGGACAGTTAGGTAACGTCGAGCAGTACTTC. It is translated as CTSSQALTGQLGNVEQYF.

This clone was found a few times. V usage is TRBV14 and J usage is TRBJ2-1; the D is unclear. Per the germline V gene, CDR1 is SGHDN and CDR2 is FVKESK. This CDR3 is built from 13 residues. V was shortened by 8 bases and J by 1 base, with 9 bases between the two germline ends. The DNA for the CDR3 is TGTGCCAGCCGTCGGAGTTCCTACAATGAGCAGTTCTTC. Its protein product is CASRRSSYNEQFF.

The chain has TRBV6-1 and TRBJ2-3, with 8 bases that match TRBD1. This CDR3 has 15 amino acids. Germline V gene sequence: CDR1 MNHNS, CDR2 SASEGT. Trimming cost V 6 bases and J 1 base; bases outside gene matches: 6. The CDR3 protein is CASRARTGRTDTQYF. The CDR3, as DNA: TGTGCCAGCAGAGCCCGGACAGGGCGCACAGATACGCAGTATTTT.